This entry lists 20 T cell receptor beta chains sequenced from one sample in a study of T cell changes during pregnancy in multiple sclerosis. This table comes from immunoSEQ multiplex PCR, and its TCRdb copy is limited to in-frame clones, with some not included. The repertoire includes around 31,000 clones, about 93% of them detected once, and around 0.42% sits in the top ten. The material was CD4+ T cells from peripheral blood mononuclear cells, obtained in the second trimester of pregnancy. These receptors all stem from a female donor with multiple sclerosis, enrolled in a pregnancy study.

The rearrangement links TRBV5-5 to TRBJ2-6; D might be TRBD1 (6 bases). Looked up from germline, CDR1 is SGHKS and CDR2 is YYEKEE (reference sequence). The ends were cut back, 4 bases at V and 4 bases at J, with 12 bases in the middle. The CDR3 runs 15 residues. The CDR3 DNA reads as TGTGCCAGCAGCAGGACAGTAGACGGGGCCAACGTCCTGACTTTC. Translated: CASSRTVDGANVLTF.

The chain couples TRBV19 to TRBJ2-2; D is ambiguous. The CDR3 is made up of 16 amino acids. V lost 5 bases, J lost 2 bases, and 15 bases lay in between. Germline loops: CDR1 LNHDA, CDR2 SQIVND (reference sequence). The CDR3, as DNA: TGTGCCAGTAGTGTTCTCGGCTCACTAAACACCGGGGAGCTGTTTTTT. Translating it yields CASSVLGSLNTGELFF.

V usage is TRBV25-1 and J usage is TRBJ2-1; 10 bases agree with TRBD2. The CDR3 runs to 18 residues. Germline lookup yields CDR1 MGHDK and CDR2 SYGVNS. The ends lost 4 bases at V and 3 bases at J; junction bases unmatched: 12. The CDR3 coding sequence is TGTGCCAGCAGTGGAGACAGAAGGACTAGCGGATACTACAATGAGCAGTTCTTC. Protein sequence: CASSGDRRTSGYYNEQFF. The full variable domain, its missing parts supplied by reference TRBV25-1 and TRBJ2-1, is EADIYQTPRYLVIGTGKKITLECSQTMGHDKMYWYQQDPGMELHLIHYSYGVNSTEKGDLSSESTVSRIRTEHFPLTLESARPSHTSQYLCASSGDRRTSGYYNEQFFGPGTRLTVL.

The chain links TRBV5-1 to TRBJ2-1, with TRBD2 identical over 8 bases. The CDR3 is 18 amino acids. V was clipped by 6 bases and J by 9 bases; unmatched bases: 23. Germline-derived CDR1 and CDR2 are SGHRS and YFSETQ. As DNA, the CDR3 is TGCGCCAGCACCTTATGGGGTGGGGCGAGCGGGAGCTCCCGTGAGCAGTTCTTC. Amino acids: CASTLWGGASGSSREQFF.

This chain uses TRBV7-8 with TRBJ2-5, with 7 bases matching TRBD1. The germline CDR1 and CDR2 sequences are SGHVS and FQNEAQ. V trimming: 5 bases; J trimming: 0 bases; junction bases outside the gene matches: 6. The CDR3 runs 15 residues. CDR3 loop: CASSHYQGDQETQYF. The CDR3 nucleotides are TGTGCCAGCAGCCATTACCAGGGGGACCAAGAGACCCAGTACTTC.

The rearrangement links TRBV2 to TRBJ1-4; 7 nucleotides match TRBD1. V lost 8 bases and J lost 8; bases outside the gene matches: 11. Germline lookup yields CDR1 SNHLY and CDR2 FYNNEI. CDR3 length: 14 amino acids. The chain's CDR3 is CASGLEGAGEKLFF. The CDR3 nucleotides read TGTGCCAGCGGTTTAGAGGGGGCCGGCGAAAAACTGTTTTTT.

CDR3 sequence reads: CASSLGESYGYTF. The CDR3 DNA reads as TGTGCCAGCAGCTTAGGGGAGAGCTATGGCTACACCTTC. The chain joins TRBV11-2 to TRBJ1-2; D gene ambiguous. Germline CDR1 is SGHAT and CDR2 is FQNNGV. This CDR3 has 13 residues. V lost 1 base and J lost 4, with 7 bases in between.

This rearrangement joins TRBV30 to TRBJ2-1; 11 positions match TRBD2. The germline CDR1 and CDR2 sequences are GTSNPN and SVGIG (reference sequence). V gave up 7 bases and J gave up 10 bases; unmatched junction bases: 12. The CDR3 is made up of 14 amino acids. CDR3 in DNA: TGTGCCTCCGAATGGCTAGCGGGAGGCGGGGAGCAGTTCTTC. Translating gives CASEWLAGGGEQFF.

V is TRBV4-2 and J is TRBJ2-7, with TRBD1 identical over 9 bases. Germline CDR1 reads LGHNA; CDR2 reads YNFKEQ. With 0 bases clipped from V and 9 bases from J, the junction kept 9 bases outside the gene matches. The CDR3 contains 15 residues. CDR3 region: CASSQDGTGNYGQYF. As DNA, the CDR3 is TGTGCCAGCAGCCAAGACGGGACAGGGAATTATGGGCAGTACTTC.

This chain joins TRBV9 and TRBJ2-5, with D perhaps matching TRBD2 (5 bases). The CDR3 extends over 14 amino acids. V lost 0 bases and J lost 7, with 13 bases in between. Germline CDR1 SGDLS, CDR2 YYNGEE. CDR3 nucleotide sequence: TGTGCCAGCAGCGTAGCACCGGACCGGGGGACCCAGTACTTC. Residues: CASSVAPDRGTQYF.

The V call is TRBV6-1, the J call TRBJ1-5; unclear D gene. This CDR3 has 16 amino acids. Germline CDR1 MNHNS, CDR2 SASEGT. Trimming removed 2 bases from V and 7 bases from J, with 18 bases in between. CDR3 in amino acids: CASSELVTDPQQPQHF. CDR3 coding DNA: TGTGCCAGCAGTGAACTTGTCACAGATCCCCAACAGCCCCAGCATTTT.

The CDR3: CASSLIAGSAQETQYF. CDR3 coding DNA: TGTGCCAGCAGCTTAATCGCAGGGTCGGCCCAAGAGACCCAGTACTTC. The genes are TRBV7-7 and TRBJ2-5; D is possibly TRBD1 (5 bases). The germline gives CDR1 SSHAT, CDR2 FNYEAQ (reference sequence). The CDR3 is made up of 16 amino acids. The V end lost 2 bases, the J end lost 1 base, and 14 bases lay between the germline ends.

This clone was detected a few times. The chain couples TRBV19 to TRBJ2-5; TRBD2 matches at 7 bases. With 9 bases clipped from V and 4 bases from J, the junction kept 5 bases outside the gene matches. The CDR3 extends over 12 amino acids. CDR1 and CDR2 (germline): LNHDA, SQIVND (reference sequence). Here the CDR3 reads CASRLAGETQYF. The DNA for the CDR3 is TGTGCCAGCAGATTAGCGGGAGAGACCCAGTACTTC.

The rearrangement uses TRBV10-3 and TRBJ1-2; the D gene is possibly TRBD1 (6 bases). Trimming took off 7 bases at V and 8 bases at J, with 20 bases between the two ends. Germline V CDR1 and CDR2: ENHRY, SYGVKD. This CDR3 has 14 amino acids. The CDR3 coding sequence is TGTGCCATCAACCGGCGTGGCGGGGGGACAGGCTACACCTTC. Protein product: CAINRRGGGTGYTF.

This rearrangement joins TRBV30 to TRBJ1-3; TRBD1 matches at 9 bases. V was pared by 0 bases and J by 2 bases, with 2 bases of the junction left unmatched. Germline CDR1 is GTSNPN and CDR2 is SVGIG (reference sequence). This CDR3 region has 15 residues. The CDR3 bases are TGTGCCTGGAGTGTAAACAGGGGGCCTGGAAACACCATATATTTT. Translated, it gives CAWSVNRGPGNTIYF.

The rearrangement joins TRBV5-6 to TRBJ2-7; D is undetermined. Germline lookup yields CDR1 SGHDT and CDR2 YYEEEE. Deletions cut 1 base from V and 3 bases from J, with 8 bases between. This CDR3 has 13 amino acids. This CDR3 reads CASSLPTIYEQYF. CDR3 DNA sequence: TGTGCCAGCAGCTTGCCGACAATCTACGAGCAGTACTTC.

The chain is built from TRBV5-4 and TRBJ2-3, with 7 bases aligning to TRBD2. Per the germline V gene, CDR1 is SGHNT and CDR2 is YYREEE (reference sequence). The CDR3 is 15 residues long. With 5 bases clipped from V and 0 bases from J, the junction kept 6 bases outside the gene matches. The CDR3 here is CASRNQRGSTDTQYF. The CDR3 DNA reads as TGTGCCAGCAGGAACCAGCGGGGAAGCACAGATACGCAGTATTTT.

In its sample, this clone was seen a few times. CDR3 sequence (DNA): TGTGCCAGCAGTAAGGACAAGAGCAATCAGCCCCAGCATTTT. It is translated as CASSKDKSNQPQHF. This chain connects TRBV2 to TRBJ1-5; tentatively, D is TRBD1 (5 bases). Germline lookup yields CDR1 SNHLY and CDR2 FYNNEI. Deletions cut 5 bases from V and 1 base from J, with 9 bases between. The CDR3 is 14 amino acids.

The gene calls are TRBV5-5 and TRBJ1-2; perhaps TRBD1 as D (6 bases). Germline-derived CDR1 and CDR2 are SGHKS and YYEKEE (reference sequence). V was trimmed by 0 bases and J by 2 bases, leaving 8 bases between them. The CDR3 is 14 residues long. The CDR3 DNA reads TGTGCCAGCAGCTTGGGGGGGCAGAACTATGGCTACACCTTC. It encodes CASSLGGQNYGYTF.

CDR3 residues: CASSDIYEQYF. The CDR3 region has the DNA TGTGCCAGCAGCGACATCTACGAGCAGTACTTC. This chain uses TRBV28 with TRBJ2-7, with D unclear. CDR1 and CDR2 (germline): MDHEN, SYDVKM. The germline V and J ends were trimmed by 6 bases and 3 bases, with 6 bases remaining between them. This CDR3 is 11 amino acids long.